This T cell receptor beta chain was captured by sequencing in a study of cytomegalovirus exposure and HLA in healthy donors. At the level of the study: Researchers found that approximately 85% of over 350 genotyped donors fell within the Caucasian-associated ancestry cluster. Notes on the study in general: Differences between HLA loci emerged in a later analysis of TCR association rates, with DRB1 most and HLA-C fewest.

Primers for the PCR totalled 60 Vbeta and 13 Jbeta. Measured with immunoSEQ multiplex PCR; TCRdb has only the in-frame clones, and not every one. The sample shows around 170,000 clones, 75% to 90% of them seen only once. This CDR3 region has 14 residues. Germline CDR1 is MDHEN and CDR2 is SYDVKM. V shed 7 bases and J shed 5 bases, with 15 bases lying between them. In regard to this clone: Its specificity is not known.

This chain links TRBV28 with TRBJ1-5; tentatively, D is TRBD1 (6 bases). This receptor was taken from a man aged 40-50 years in good health and CMV-seropositive. The sequencing sample was made of PBMCs. This chain's CDR3 is CASTSPGGHQPQHF. Written as DNA, the CDR3 is TGTGCCAGCACCTCCCCGGGGGGGCATCAGCCCCAGCATTTT.